A single sample gave rise to the 26 T cell receptor beta chains below, sequenced in a study of blood T cell repertoires in COVID-19. Clones were read by immunoSEQ multiplex PCR, and TCRdb kept only the in-frame ones, dropping some. The data hold approximately 30,000 clones, with around 90% observed a single time. The material sequenced was peripheral blood. These receptors were obtained from a man in his 70s with active or convalescent COVID-19.

The V and J genes are TRBV18 and TRBJ2-7, with 7 bases matching TRBD2. From germline, CDR1 is KGHSH and CDR2 LQKENI. There are 15 residues in the CDR3. The J segment lost 5 bases and the V segment lost 4 bases, leaving 11 bases of the junction unmatched. The CDR3 coding sequence is TGTGCCAGCTCACAAGGGACTGGGGGAGGGAACGAGCAGTACTTC. Encoded protein: CASSQGTGGGNEQYF.

The chain employs TRBV10-3 and TRBJ2-1; D perhaps matches TRBD1 (5 bases). CDR3 length equals 14 residues. Trimming stripped 3 bases from V and 6 bases from J, with 12 bases between. Germline CDR1 ENHRY, CDR2 SYGVKD. The DNA of the CDR3 is TGTGCCATCAGTGACGCAGGGCCGGTCAATGAGCAGTTCTTC. This translates into CAISDAGPVNEQFF.

The chain uses TRBV10-3 and TRBJ1-1, with 7 bases aligning to TRBD1. CDR3 size: 16 residues. The junction had 15 bases not matched to a gene; V was cut back by 10 bases and J by 1 base. The germline CDR1 and CDR2 sequences are ENHRY and SYGVKD. The CDR3 protein is CATNPTGMLENTEAFF. CDR3 coding DNA: TGTGCCACAAATCCGACAGGGATGTTGGAGAACACTGAAGCTTTCTTT.

J is TRBJ2-7 and V is TRBV19; no clear D gene. V shed 5 bases and J shed 3 bases, with 11 bases lying between them. Germline V gene sequence: CDR1 LNHDA, CDR2 SQIVND (reference sequence). The CDR3 consists of 13 residues. CDR3 nucleotides: TGTGCCAGTAGTTGGCAAAGAGGCTACGAGCAGTACTTC. It yields the protein CASSWQRGYEQYF.

This clone was seen only once. Other DNA sequences in the sample encode the same CDR3. The CDR3 DNA sequence: TGTGCCAGCTCACCTACTAGCGGGGGGGCAAATGAGCAGTTCTTC. Translation gives CASSPTSGGANEQFF. The chain couples TRBV18 to TRBJ2-1; 13 positions agree with TRBD2. Losses at the gene ends were 3 bases for V and 7 bases for J; bases not matched to a gene: 3. The CDR3 loop spans 15 amino acids. The germline V gene encodes CDR1 KGHSH and CDR2 LQKENI.

The rearrangement uses TRBV11-2 and TRBJ2-3; 7 bases are shared with TRBD1. Per the germline V gene, CDR1 is SGHAT and CDR2 is FQNNGV. The CDR3 is 17 amino acids. V lost 3 bases, J lost 5 bases, and 14 bases stayed unmatched. CDR3 coding DNA: TGTGCCAGCAGCTTGGGGGTAGGGGGCGCCGGAGTAGATACGCAGTATTTT. This codes for CASSLGVGGAGVDTQYF.

In its sample, this clone was seen a few times. The chain joins TRBV7-9 to TRBJ2-7; 8 bases match TRBD2. The CDR3 is 13 amino acids. Trimming cost V 7 bases and J 0 bases; bases outside gene matches: 2. CDR1 and CDR2 from the germline V gene are SEHNR and FQNEAQ (reference sequence). This CDR3 is CASTGGVSYEQYF. CDR3 bases: TGTGCCAGCACGGGAGGGGTCTCCTACGAGCAGTACTTC.

The chain employs TRBV5-1 and TRBJ1-5, with a tentative D call TRBD1 (5 bases). V was shortened by 0 bases and J by 0 bases, with 7 bases between the two germline ends. Germline CDR1 and CDR2: SGHRS and YFSETQ. This CDR3 comprises 15 residues. The CDR3 is CASSLGTLSNQPQHF. CDR3 nucleotide sequence: TGCGCCAGCAGCTTGGGGACACTTAGCAATCAGCCCCAGCATTTT. The full variable domain, in which reference TRBV5-1 and TRBJ1-5 provide the parts outside the CDR3, is KAGVTQTPRYLIKTRGQQVTLSCSPISGHRSVSWYQQTPGQGLQFLFEYFSETQRNKGNFPGRFSGRQFSNSRSEMNVSTLELGDSALYLCASSLGTLSNQPQHFGDGTRLSIL.

This sequence joins TRBV6-4 and TRBJ2-3; tentatively, D is TRBD2 (5 bases). Germline V gives CDR1 MRHNA, CDR2 SNTAGT. The CDR3 contains 15 residues. Trimming took off 4 bases at V and 8 bases at J, with 19 bases between the two ends. The CDR3 region is CASSVAPDTRSTQYF. The CDR3 nucleotides read TGTGCCAGCAGTGTCGCCCCCGATACTAGGAGTACGCAGTATTTT.

The chain combines TRBV28 with TRBJ2-7; 7 bases align to TRBD2. With 6 bases clipped from V and 8 bases from J, the junction kept 10 bases outside the gene matches. The CDR3 runs 13 residues. Germline lookup yields CDR1 MDHEN and CDR2 SYDVKM. The CDR3 nucleotides read TGTGCCAGCAGGCGAGTTGGAGCGGGAAAGCAGTACTTC. Translating gives CASRRVGAGKQYF.

The rearrangement joins TRBV10-3 to TRBJ2-2; D is perhaps TRBD2 (5 bases). The germline V gene has CDR1 ENHRY and CDR2 SYGVKD. The V end lost 4 bases, the J end lost 1 base, and 7 bases lay between the germline ends. The CDR3 has 14 residues. The CDR3 is CAISARGNTGELFF. In nucleotides, the CDR3 is TGTGCCATCAGTGCACGGGGGAACACCGGGGAGCTGTTTTTT.

The rearrangement uses TRBV19 and TRBJ2-1; D is ambiguous. This CDR3 is 13 amino acids long. V was clipped by 6 bases and J by 6 bases, with 12 bases between them. CDR1 LNHDA and CDR2 SQIVND come from the germline V gene (reference sequence). Here the CDR3 reads CASRKPGVNEQFF. The CDR3 DNA reads TGTGCCAGTAGAAAACCAGGTGTCAATGAGCAGTTCTTC.

V usage is TRBV19 and J usage is TRBJ2-1, with 8 bases matching TRBD2. Trimming cost V 9 bases and J 5 bases; bases outside gene matches: 12. This CDR3 has 15 amino acids. CDR1 is LNHDA, CDR2 SQIVND, per germline (reference sequence). The CDR3 sequence is CARLSGSSGDNEQFF. The CDR3 nucleotides are TGTGCCAGACTAAGCGGGAGCAGTGGAGACAATGAGCAGTTCTTC.

The V call is TRBV29-1, the J call TRBJ1-1; perhaps TRBD1 as D (6 bases). V lost 7 bases, J lost 3 bases, and 18 bases lay in between. The germline V gene has CDR1 SQVTM and CDR2 ANQGSEA. The CDR3 covers 14 residues. The CDR3 is CSARDTGGDTEAFF. The CDR3 DNA is TGCAGCGCCCGGGACACCGGGGGGGACACTGAAGCTTTCTTT.

This chain links TRBV5-1 with TRBJ1-2, with 8 bases matching TRBD1. The CDR3 spans 14 residues. Germline assignment: CDR1 SGHRS and CDR2 YFSETQ. The trim removed 4 bases at V and 2 bases at J, leaving 4 bases unmatched. CDR3 sequence: CASSPGGSNYGYTF. CDR3 nucleotide sequence: TGCGCCAGCAGCCCAGGGGGCTCCAACTATGGCTACACCTTC.

The chain couples TRBV12-5 to TRBJ1-1, with TRBD1 matching 7 bases. V was pared by 3 bases and J by 9 bases, with 7 bases of the junction left unmatched. Germline CDR1 LGHNT, CDR2 FRNRAP. The CDR3 runs 13 residues. CDR3 DNA sequence: TGTGCTAGTGGTTTTGAAAGACAGGGTAAAGCTTTCTTT. It yields the protein CASGFERQGKAFF. The complete variable domain, with remaining parts taken from reference TRBV12-5 and TRBJ1-1, reads DARVTQTPRHKVTEMGQEVTMRCQPILGHNTVFWYRQTMMQGLELLAYFRNRAPLDDSGMPKDRFSAEMPDATLATLKIQPSEPRDSAVYFCASGFERQGKAFFGQGTRLTVV.

This rearrangement joins TRBV10-3 to TRBJ2-1, with 7 positions matching TRBD2. The CDR3 contains 14 residues. CDR1 and CDR2 (germline): ENHRY, SYGVKD. The ends lost 4 bases at V and 10 bases at J; junction bases unmatched: 10. The CDR3 DNA reads TGTGCCATCAGTGCGCTAGCGGATACTCCAGAGCAGTTCTTC. Its translation: CAISALADTPEQFF.

J is TRBJ2-7 and V is TRBV5-1, with no clear D. The CDR3 length is 12 residues. Germline lookup yields CDR1 SGHRS and CDR2 YFSETQ. V was trimmed by 4 bases and J by 0 bases, leaving 5 bases between them. DNA of the CDR3: TGCGCCAGCAGCCTCAGCTCCTACGAGCAGTACTTC. Translation gives CASSLSSYEQYF.

CDR3 loop: CASSYSGPPETRNTEAFF. Written as DNA, the CDR3 is TGTGCCAGCAGTTACTCGGGGCCGCCGGAAACCCGAAATACTGAAGCTTTCTTT. V gene TRBV6-2 or TRBV6-3 combines with J gene TRBJ1-1; perhaps TRBD1 as D (5 bases). The ends were cut back, 0 bases at V and 5 bases at J, with 22 bases in the middle. Germline values: CDR1 MNHEY, CDR2 SVGEGT. This CDR3 contains 18 residues.

The chain links TRBV11-2 to TRBJ2-5; 8 bases fit TRBD1. V shed 1 base, J shed 6 bases, and the junction held 4 bases outside the gene matches. Germline V gene data show CDR1 as SGHAT and CDR2 as FQNNGV. This CDR3 region has 14 residues. The CDR3 protein is CASSLGQGAKTQYF. The DNA of the CDR3 is TGTGCCAGCAGCTTAGGGCAGGGGGCGAAGACCCAGTACTTC.

This sequence joins TRBV5-1 and TRBJ1-1, with unresolved D. Per the germline V gene, CDR1 is SGHRS and CDR2 is YFSETQ. The length of the CDR3 is 15 residues. Trimming took off 4 bases at V and 4 bases at J, with 17 bases between the two ends. The CDR3: CASSPQPGRFTEAFF. In DNA, the CDR3 is TGCGCCAGCAGCCCCCAACCGGGGAGATTCACTGAAGCTTTCTTT. Based on the CDR3 plus reference TRBV5-1 and TRBJ1-1, the full variable domain is KAGVTQTPRYLIKTRGQQVTLSCSPISGHRSVSWYQQTPGQGLQFLFEYFSETQRNKGNFPGRFSGRQFSNSRSEMNVSTLELGDSALYLCASSPQPGRFTEAFFGQGTRLTVV.

J is TRBJ2-1 and V is TRBV7-3, with a tentative D call TRBD2 (6 bases). The CDR3 length is 14 residues. The V gene lost 2 bases and the J gene lost 8 bases, with 13 bases spanning the gap. The germline CDR1 and CDR2 sequences are SGHTA and FQGTGA. The CDR3 nucleotides read TGTGCCAGCAGCTTAGGGGGGACGCGGGATGAGCAGTTCTTC. Its protein product is CASSLGGTRDEQFF. The entire variable domain, with the rest obtained from reference TRBV7-3 and TRBJ2-1, is as follows: GAGVSQTPSNKVTEKGKYVELRCDPISGHTALYWYRQSLGQGPEFLIYFQGTGAADDSGLPNDRFFAVRPEGSVSTLKIQRTERGDSAVYLCASSLGGTRDEQFFGPGTRLTVL.

The rearrangement joins TRBV11-2 to TRBJ2-1, with 9 bases aligning to TRBD2. The CDR3 covers 18 residues. V was pared by 5 bases and J by 6 bases, with 17 bases of the junction left unmatched. Germline lookup yields CDR1 SGHAT and CDR2 FQNNGV. CDR3 coding DNA: TGTGCCAGCAGCCGTACCGGGACTAGCCCTATATACGCCAATGAGCAGTTCTTC. Its translation is CASSRTGTSPIYANEQFF.

In DNA form, the CDR3 reads TGCAGTGCTAGTACTACCTACGAGCAGTACTTC. It is translated as CSASTTYEQYF. V usage is TRBV20-1 and J usage is TRBJ2-7; unclear D gene. The V end lost 3 bases, the J end lost 2 bases, and 5 bases lay between the germline ends. The CDR3 covers 11 residues. Per the germline V gene, CDR1 is DFQATT and CDR2 is SNEGSKA (reference sequence).

The J gene is TRBJ2-3, the V gene TRBV7-8; TRBD2 matches 14 bases. V lost 10 bases to trimming and J lost 8 bases; unmatched junction nucleotides: 14. Looked up from germline, CDR1 is SGHVS and CDR2 is FQNEAQ. The CDR3 consists of 16 residues. This CDR3 is CATREVPGTSGSTQYF. In nucleotides, the CDR3 is TGTGCCACCAGGGAGGTCCCCGGGACTAGCGGGAGTACGCAGTATTTT.

This sequence joins TRBV11-1 and TRBJ1-1, with D uncertain. Between the trimmed V and J ends, which lost 7 bases and 5 bases, there was a span of 14 bases. Germline V gene lookup returns CDR1 SGHAT and CDR2 FQDESV (reference sequence). The CDR3 contains 13 residues. The CDR3 DNA sequence: TGTGCCAGCACCGCTTATAGGGAGACTGAAGCTTTCTTT. It specifies CASTAYRETEAFF.